The T cell receptor (beta chain) described here comes from a study of CD4+ T cells in melanoma. A remark on this clone: Its cognate antigen is unknown.

Regarding the study as a whole: CD8+ T cell, macrophage and B cell function reportedly correlated with neoantigen-specific CD4+ T cells.

There are 12 residues in the CDR3. Trimming pared 4 bases from V and 6 bases from J, leaving 9 bases between. Looked up from germline, CDR1 is LGHDT and CDR2 is YNNKEL (reference sequence). Sequencing used immunoSEQ multiplex PCR; TCRdb keeps in-frame clones, though not all of them. The sample consists of 9,500 or so clones, over 60% of them appearing once. The chain has TRBV3-1 (or the pseudogene TRBV3-2) and TRBJ1-2; D might be TRBD1 (5 bases). This clonotype originated in a human donor with melanoma. What was sequenced was cells from a culture (not recorded whether cultured in vitro). The CDR3, as DNA: TGTGCCAGCAGCCGGCAGGGTAATGGCTACACCTTC. This codes for CASSRQGNGYTF.